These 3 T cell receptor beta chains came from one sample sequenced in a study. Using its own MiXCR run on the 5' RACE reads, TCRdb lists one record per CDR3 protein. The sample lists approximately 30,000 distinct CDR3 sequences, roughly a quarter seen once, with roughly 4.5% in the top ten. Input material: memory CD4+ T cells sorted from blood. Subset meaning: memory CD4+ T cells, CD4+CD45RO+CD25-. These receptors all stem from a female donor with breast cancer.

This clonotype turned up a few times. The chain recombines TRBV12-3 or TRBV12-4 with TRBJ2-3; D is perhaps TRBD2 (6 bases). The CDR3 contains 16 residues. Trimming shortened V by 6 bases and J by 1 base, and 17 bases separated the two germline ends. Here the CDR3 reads CASSRSDGGGTDTQYF. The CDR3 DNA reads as TGTGCCAGCAGCCGCTCGGACGGAGGGGGCACAGATACGCAGTATTTT.

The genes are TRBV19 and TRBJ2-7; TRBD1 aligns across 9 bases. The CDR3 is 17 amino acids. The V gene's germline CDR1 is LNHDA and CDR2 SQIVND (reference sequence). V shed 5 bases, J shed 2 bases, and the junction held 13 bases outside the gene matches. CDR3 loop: CASSARDREPRAYEQYF. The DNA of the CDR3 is TGTGCCAGTAGTGCCCGGGACAGGGAACCTCGCGCCTACGAGCAGTACTTC.

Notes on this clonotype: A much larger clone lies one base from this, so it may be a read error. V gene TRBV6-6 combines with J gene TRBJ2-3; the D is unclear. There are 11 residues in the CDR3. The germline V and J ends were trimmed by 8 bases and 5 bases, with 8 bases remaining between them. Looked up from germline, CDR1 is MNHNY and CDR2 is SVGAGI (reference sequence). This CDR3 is CASGIGDTQYF. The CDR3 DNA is TGTGCCAGCGGGATTGGAGATACGCAGTATTTT.